These T cell receptor beta chains were read from a single sample in a study of T cell responses to AZD1222 COVID-19 vaccine. Repertoires were generated with immunoSEQ multiplex PCR, while TCRdb's copy carries only in-frame clones and drops some. The data hold approximately 100,000 clones, with around nine tenths observed a single time. Sequencing was performed on peripheral blood, taken on day 0 of AZD1222 vaccination. These receptors all come from an adult in good health. The CDR3 runs from the conserved cysteine through the conserved F or W. Fields, in order: V gene, J gene, CDR3 protein.

V gene: TRBV7-3
J gene: TRBJ2-1
CDR3 protein: CASSLVPPGIAGNEQFF

V gene: TRBV18
J gene: TRBJ1-4
CDR3 protein: CASSQDRSKLFF

V gene: TRBV28
J gene: TRBJ1-5
CDR3 protein: CASSLGDSYNQPQHF

V gene: TRBV5-4
J gene: TRBJ2-7
CDR3 protein: CASSPKLGRDEQYF

V gene: TRBV28
J gene: TRBJ1-3
CDR3 protein: CASHRDTIYF

V gene: TRBV28
J gene: TRBJ2-3
CDR3 protein: CASSPSGPYGTDTQYF

V gene: TRBV6-5
J gene: TRBJ2-7
CDR3 protein: CASATTGTGSYEQYF

V gene: TRBV5-1
J gene: TRBJ2-7
CDR3 protein: CASSLQGTYEQYF

V gene: TRBV18
J gene: TRBJ2-3
CDR3 protein: CASSPRLAGGTDTQYF

V gene: TRBV15
J gene: TRBJ2-2
CDR3 protein: CATSRERGQDFNTGELFF

V gene: TRBV7-2
J gene: TRBJ2-1
CDR3 protein: CASAVASSYNEQFF

V gene: TRBV5-1
J gene: TRBJ2-7
CDR3 protein: CASSFLSGREDEQYF

V gene: TRBV7-3
J gene: TRBJ2-2
CDR3 protein: CASSSGNGELFF

V gene: TRBV6-1
J gene: TRBJ1-4
CDR3 protein: CASSDTGGSGEKLFF

V gene: TRBV19
J gene: TRBJ2-1
CDR3 protein: CATTSGQPYNEQFF

V gene: TRBV5-1
J gene: TRBJ2-5
CDR3 protein: CASSLEGLAGGGTQYF

V gene: TRBV28
J gene: TRBJ1-5
CDR3 protein: CASSYEQGLGNQPQHF

V gene: TRBV6-5
J gene: TRBJ1-2
CDR3 protein: CASSSPDSGYGYTF

V gene: TRBV28
J gene: TRBJ2-1
CDR3 protein: CASSQINEQFF

V gene: TRBV28
J gene: TRBJ2-7
CDR3 protein: CASSSTGTGLHEQYF

V gene: TRBV7-2
J gene: TRBJ1-6
CDR3 protein: CASSHVLGGNSPLHF

V gene: TRBV7-3
J gene: TRBJ2-1
CDR3 protein: CASREGAQVAGGPRNEQFF

V gene: TRBV19
J gene: TRBJ1-1
CDR3 protein: CASSRPGQVLMNTEAFF